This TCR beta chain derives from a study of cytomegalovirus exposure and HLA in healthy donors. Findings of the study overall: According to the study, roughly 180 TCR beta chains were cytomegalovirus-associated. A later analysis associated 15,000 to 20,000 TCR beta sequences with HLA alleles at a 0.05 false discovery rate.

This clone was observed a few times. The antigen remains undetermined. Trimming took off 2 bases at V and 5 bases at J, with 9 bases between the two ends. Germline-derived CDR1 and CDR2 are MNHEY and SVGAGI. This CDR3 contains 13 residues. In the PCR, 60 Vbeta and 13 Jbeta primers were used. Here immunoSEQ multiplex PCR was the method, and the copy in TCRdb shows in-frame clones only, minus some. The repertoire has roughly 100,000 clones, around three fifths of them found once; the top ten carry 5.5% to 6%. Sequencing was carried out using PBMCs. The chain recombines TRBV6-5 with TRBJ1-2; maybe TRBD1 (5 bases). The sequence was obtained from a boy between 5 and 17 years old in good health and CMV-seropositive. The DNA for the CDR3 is TGTGCCAGCAGTTACGGGGCAGGTTATGGCTACACCTTC. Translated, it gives CASSYGAGYGYTF.